These 25 T cell receptor beta chains were sequenced from one sample in a study of blood T cell repertoires in COVID-19. Assay used: immunoSEQ multiplex PCR; TCRdb lists only in-frame clones, some missing. This sample has about 300,000 clones, with roughly 90% found just once. Sequences were obtained from PBMCs or T cells enriched from blood (not recorded which). The receptors come from a woman aged 45 to 65 who had been exposed to COVID-19.

This rearrangement joins TRBV2 to TRBJ2-3, with 8 bases lining up with TRBD2. V shed 5 bases and J 1 base; nucleotides not matched to a gene: 2. This CDR3 comprises 14 residues. Germline values: CDR1 SNHLY, CDR2 FYNNEI. The CDR3 protein is CASSREGRTDTQYF. The CDR3 DNA reads TGTGCCAGCAGTCGGGAGGGGCGCACAGATACGCAGTATTTT.

V usage is TRBV4-2 and J usage is TRBJ2-1; 11 nucleotides agree with TRBD2. CDR1 LGHNA and CDR2 YNFKEQ come from the germline V gene. The CDR3 consists of 16 residues. The trim removed 4 bases at V and 8 bases at J, leaving 10 bases unmatched. The DNA for the CDR3 is TGTGCCAGCAGCCGCCTCCTAGCGGGGGGCGGGGATGAGCAGTTCTTC. This encodes CASSRLLAGGGDEQFF.

This rearrangement joins TRBV19 to TRBJ2-5, with D perhaps TRBD2 (5 bases). V lost 6 bases and J 1 base, leaving 18 bases between the germline ends. Germline lookup yields CDR1 LNHDA and CDR2 SQIVND (reference sequence). The CDR3 consists of 16 residues. CDR3 sequence: CASRRFSRGTQETQYF. CDR3 in DNA: TGTGCCAGTAGAAGATTCAGTCGGGGTACCCAAGAGACCCAGTACTTC.

The sample holds one count of this clone. Other DNA variants within this sample encode the same CDR3. The chain's CDR3 is CASSDPTGAGNTIYF. DNA for the CDR3: TGTGCCAGCAGTGATCCTACAGGGGCTGGAAACACCATATATTTT. V and J are TRBV25-1 and TRBJ1-3; 7 bases match TRBD1. CDR3 length: 15 residues. V lost 3 bases and J lost 2; bases outside the gene matches: 4. Germline V gives CDR1 MGHDK, CDR2 SYGVNS.

The V call is TRBV18, the J call TRBJ1-1; D not certain. The CDR3 contains 11 residues. Trimming took 3 bases from V and 7 from J, leaving 6 bases between them. CDR1 is KGHSH and CDR2 is LQKENI in the germline V gene. In DNA, the CDR3 is TGTGCCAGCTCACCTAGTCATGAAGCTTTCTTT. Its translation is CASSPSHEAFF.

This clone appeared once. The genes are TRBV14 and TRBJ1-3, with 9 bases lining up with TRBD1. The V gene's germline CDR1 is SGHDN and CDR2 FVKESK. The CDR3 covers 14 residues. V was clipped by 11 bases and J by 10 bases; unmatched bases: 15. CDR3 loop: CASQLQGAWSTIYF. CDR3 nucleotide sequence: TGTGCCTCCCAATTACAGGGGGCCTGGAGTACCATATATTTT.

The V call is TRBV7-2, the J call TRBJ1-2, with 11 bases identical to TRBD1. Germline assignment: CDR1 SGHTA and CDR2 FQGNSA. This CDR3 is 14 amino acids long. Trimming took 6 bases from V and 6 from J; bases not matched to a gene: 6. The CDR3 DNA sequence: TGTGCCAGCAGACGACCGGGACAGGGGGATGGCTACACCTTC. Translated, it gives CASRRPGQGDGYTF.

The chain combines TRBV4-1 with TRBJ1-1; 8 positions agree with TRBD1. Germline-derived CDR1 and CDR2 are MGHRA and YSYEKL. The ends lost 4 bases at V and 0 bases at J; junction bases unmatched: 10. The CDR3 loop spans 17 amino acids. Written as DNA, the CDR3 is TGCGCCAGCAGCCTCCCTACAGGGGGTATCATGAACACTGAAGCTTTCTTT. Translating it yields CASSLPTGGIMNTEAFF.

The chain joins TRBV29-1 to TRBJ2-2; D is ambiguous. CDR3 length: 12 residues. Per germline, CDR1 SQVTM and CDR2 ANQGSEA. V lost 0 bases, J lost 6 bases, and 5 bases lay in between. The CDR3 coding sequence is TGCAGCGTTGAAGATACTCCCGGGGAGCTGTTTTTT. Protein: CSVEDTPGELFF.

The rearrangement uses TRBV28 and TRBJ2-3, with 7 nucleotides matching TRBD2. V trimming: 6 bases; J trimming: 0 bases; junction bases outside the gene matches: 9. The germline gives CDR1 MDHEN, CDR2 SYDVKM. The CDR3 sequence is 16 residues long. This chain's CDR3 is CASRVPGAGSTDTQYF. CDR3 in DNA: TGTGCCAGCAGAGTCCCCGGAGCGGGGAGCACAGATACGCAGTATTTT.

This chain joins TRBV29-1 and TRBJ1-1; 7 nucleotides align to TRBD1. The J segment lost 10 bases and the V segment lost 6 bases, leaving 5 bases of the junction unmatched. Germline assignment: CDR1 SQVTM and CDR2 ANQGSEA. The CDR3 covers 10 residues. The CDR3 region has the DNA TGCAGCGTGATACAGGGGCGAGCTTTCTTT. Translation gives CSVIQGRAFF. The whole variable domain, remainder taken from reference TRBV29-1 and TRBJ1-1, is SAVISQKPSRDICQRGTSLTIQCQVDSQVTMMFWYRQQPGQSLTLIATANQGSEATYESGFVIDKFPISRPNLTFSTLTVSNMSPEDSSIYLCSVIQGRAFFGQGTRLTVV.

The V call is TRBV28, the J call TRBJ1-1; D perhaps matches TRBD1 (6 bases). V was pared by 6 bases and J by 0 bases, with 20 bases between. The germline gives CDR1 MDHEN, CDR2 SYDVKM. The CDR3 loop spans 17 amino acids. The CDR3 is CASRIGTRQDLNTEAFF. The CDR3 DNA reads as TGTGCCAGCAGAATTGGGACGCGACAGGATTTGAACACTGAAGCTTTCTTT.

V gene TRBV27 combines with J gene TRBJ1-5; TRBD1 is a possible D gene (5 bases). The length of the CDR3 is 14 residues. V was pared by 3 bases and J by 1 base, with 7 bases between. The germline gives CDR1 MNHEY, CDR2 SMNVEV (reference sequence). CDR3 in DNA: TGTGCCAGCAGTTTTTCAGGGAGCAATCAGCCCCAGCATTTT. This translates into CASSFSGSNQPQHF.

The CDR3 loop reads CASSQGQVEAFF. Here the CDR3 DNA reads TGTGCCAGCAGCCAAGGACAGGTTGAAGCTTTCTTT. The chain links TRBV3-1 (or the pseudogene TRBV3-2) to TRBJ1-1; possibly TRBD1 for D (6 bases). The CDR3 has 12 residues. Looked up from germline, CDR1 is LGHDT and CDR2 is YNNKEL (reference sequence). Trimming left V 1 base short and J 7 bases short, with 7 bases between.

Only a few counts were recorded for this clone. The J gene is TRBJ2-7, the V gene TRBV18; possible D gene TRBD2, 5 bases. Per germline, CDR1 KGHSH and CDR2 LQKENI. V lost 6 bases to trimming and J lost 2 bases, with 11 bases between them. CDR3 length: 13 residues. The CDR3 sequence: CASSPRGPYEQYF. CDR3 sequence (DNA): TGTGCCAGCTCTCCCCGGGGTCCCTACGAGCAGTACTTC.

V gene TRBV19 combines with J gene TRBJ1-4; no firm D call. The CDR3 extends over 12 amino acids. The germline CDR1 and CDR2 sequences are LNHDA and SQIVND (reference sequence). Trimming removed 11 bases at V and 8 bases at J, with 15 bases between. The CDR3 loop reads CAVDPSGEKLFF. CDR3 nucleotide sequence: TGTGCCGTCGACCCCTCGGGAGAAAAACTGTTTTTT.

The rearrangement uses TRBV5-3 and TRBJ1-4, with 7 bases identical to TRBD1. TRBV5-3 is an open reading frame, and its role is uncertain. Trimming removed 2 bases from V and 4 bases from J; junction bases left unmatched: 8. CDR3 length: 16 amino acids. The CDR3 loop reads CARSFPGTVNNEKLFF. CDR3 nucleotides: TGTGCCAGAAGCTTCCCCGGGACAGTCAATAATGAAAAACTGTTTTTT.

Here the CDR3 DNA reads TGTGCCAGCAGACTCAGCGGGGGGAACACCGGGGAGCTGTTTTTT. It is translated as CASRLSGGNTGELFF. V gene TRBV7-6 combines with J gene TRBJ2-2, with 8 bases that match TRBD2. The CDR3 spans 15 residues. The V and J ends lost 6 bases and 1 base, in that order; junction bases with no gene match: 4. Germline V gene data show CDR1 as SGHVS and CDR2 as FNYEAQ.

The chain joins TRBV5-1 to TRBJ1-1, with 7 bases lining up with TRBD1. This CDR3 contains 14 residues. The germline CDR1 and CDR2 sequences are SGHRS and YFSETQ. With 1 base clipped from V and 5 bases from J, the junction kept 5 bases outside the gene matches. The CDR3 is CASSLRGRETEAFF. In nucleotides, the CDR3 is TGCGCCAGCAGCTTGAGGGGGCGGGAAACTGAAGCTTTCTTT.

This chain joins TRBV5-1 and TRBJ1-4; the D gene is possibly TRBD1 (5 bases). This CDR3 has 18 residues. Germline CDR1 SGHRS, CDR2 YFSETQ. The V gene lost 1 base and the J gene lost 0 bases, with 16 bases spanning the gap. CDR3 nucleotides: TGCGCCAGCAGCTTGCACCCTGGTGTGGGGCCAACTAATGAAAAACTGTTTTTT. Protein sequence: CASSLHPGVGPTNEKLFF.

The J gene is TRBJ1-5, the V gene TRBV3-1 (or the pseudogene TRBV3-2); D is uncertain. The CDR3 length is 11 residues. V lost 10 bases and J lost 5, with 9 bases in between. Germline CDR1 and CDR2: LGHDT and YNNKEL (reference sequence). This CDR3 is CAIHYDQPQHF. The CDR3 region has the DNA TGTGCCATCCACTATGATCAGCCCCAGCATTTT.

The rearrangement joins TRBV4-1 to TRBJ2-6, with a possible D match to TRBD1 (6 bases). The V and J ends lost 3 bases and 0 bases respectively, with 15 bases between them. This CDR3 is 18 amino acids long. Germline-derived CDR1 and CDR2 are MGHRA and YSYEKL. In DNA, the CDR3 is TGCGCCAGCAGCCAGGAGACAGGATCCTACTCTGGGGCCAACGTCCTGACTTTC. This encodes CASSQETGSYSGANVLTF.

CDR3 DNA: TGTGCCAGCAGTGAAGCCTCTAGCGGGGGAGGCACAGATACGCAGTATTTT. It yields the protein CASSEASSGGGTDTQYF. The chain couples TRBV2 to TRBJ2-3; 10 nucleotides match TRBD2. J lost 1 base, V lost 0 bases, and 4 bases had no gene match. The CDR3 runs to 17 residues. The germline gives CDR1 SNHLY, CDR2 FYNNEI. The complete variable domain, with remaining parts taken from reference TRBV2 and TRBJ2-3, reads EPEVTQTPSHQVTQMGQEVILRCVPISNHLYFYWYRQILGQKVEFLVSFYNNEISEKSEIFDDQFSVERPDGSNFTLKIRSTKLEDSAMYFCASSEASSGGGTDTQYFGPGTRLTVL.

This clone was detected only a few times. The chain links TRBV18 to TRBJ2-3; D not certain. Trimming took 3 bases from V and 4 from J, leaving 20 bases between them. Germline CDR1 and CDR2: KGHSH and LQKENI. This CDR3 is 17 amino acids long. The CDR3 is CASSPTNPAGSADTQYF. Here the CDR3 DNA reads TGTGCCAGCTCACCTACCAACCCGGCAGGATCGGCAGATACGCAGTATTTT.

This clone was detected a few times. The V gene is TRBV25-1, the J gene TRBJ2-6; 11 bases are shared with TRBD1. This CDR3 contains 18 residues. Trimming at V came to 4 bases and at J to 0 bases, leaving 5 bases not matched to a gene. Germline assignment: CDR1 MGHDK and CDR2 SYGVNS. CDR3 DNA: TGTGCCAGCAGTGGACGGGGGACAGGGGGCTCTGGGGCCAACGTCCTGACTTTC. Amino acid sequence: CASSGRGTGGSGANVLTF.